This TCR beta chain emerged from a study of CD8+CD57+ T cells in acquired aplastic anemia. Turning to this clonotype: Its specificity is unknown.

The sequenced patients had an expansion of CD8+CD57+ cells seen by flow cytometry. TCR beta VDJ and CDR3 were profiled, and genomic DNA was the template. TCRdb re-analysed the reads in MiXCR, keeping a single row per CDR3 protein. The table lists around 50,000 distinct CDR3 sequences, approximately 52% of them singletons, with roughly 15% in the top ten. Findings and limits, study-wide: Roughly 30 CD8+ CDR3 sequences occurred in both the patients and the controls. The study found no significant CD8+ Simpson's diversity difference between patients and controls.

Sequencing was done on a sample of sorted CD4+, CD8+, or CD8+CD57+ T cells (not recorded which) from PBMCs. The source is a human donor with aplastic anemia.

CDR3 DNA: TGTGCCAGCAGCGCACTACTCTATGGCTACACCTTC. Translated: CASSALLYGYTF. The rearrangement links TRBV5-8 to TRBJ1-2; D is uncertain. Trimming shortened V by 4 bases and J by 4 bases, and 8 bases separated the two germline ends. The CDR3 runs to 12 residues. From germline, CDR1 is SGHTS and CDR2 YDEGEE.